These 10 T cell receptor beta chains were sequenced from one sample in a study of T cell responses to AZD1222 COVID-19 vaccine (dated by TCRdb to the early 2020s). Library method: the immunoSEQ multiplex PCR assay. Imported from immuneACCESS, the table was reduced by TCRdb to in-frame sequences with V and J called. These copies leave out some clones; in studies compared against another copy, an unresolved V gene accounts for under half, and the cause of the remainder is not known. The sample table holds more than 100,000 clones, of which approximately 92% were seen once. The ten largest account for over 7.5% of the sample. The time point label here, explained by the study, means: about 28 days (+/-7) after the second vaccine dose. The source was peripheral blood, collected 28 days after the second AZD1222 dose. The receptors originated from an adult who received the AZD1222 COVID-19 vaccine.

This clone was detected only once. Written as DNA, the CDR3 is TGTGCCAGCAGTCCGGGGACTAGCGGGAGGCACGAGCAGTACTTC. Translated: CASSPGTSGRHEQYF. The J gene is TRBJ2-7, the V gene TRBV28; 15 nucleotides agree with TRBD2. Germline V gene data show CDR1 as MDHEN and CDR2 as SYDVKM. J was trimmed by 5 bases and V by 5 bases; bases with no gene match: 4. This CDR3 has 15 residues.

V usage is TRBV5-6 and J usage is TRBJ2-7; D gene uncertain. Germline lookup yields CDR1 SGHDT and CDR2 YYEEEE. CDR3 size: 14 residues. Trimming took off 0 bases at V and 1 base at J, with 8 bases between the two ends. The CDR3 DNA reads as TGTGCCAGCAGCTTGGTGTCACTTTCCTACGAGCAGTACTTC. Its translation: CASSLVSLSYEQYF.

The chain employs TRBV12-5 and TRBJ2-2; 9 bases are a match to TRBD2. V trimming: 6 bases; J trimming: 0 bases; junction bases outside the gene matches: 5. CDR1 LGHNT and CDR2 FRNRAP come from the germline V gene. The CDR3 runs 16 residues. This CDR3 is CASGLRLAANTGELFF. In nucleotides, the CDR3 is TGTGCTAGTGGCCTCCGACTAGCGGCGAACACCGGGGAGCTGTTTTTT.

V gene TRBV28 combines with J gene TRBJ1-2; D possibly corresponds to TRBD1 (6 bases). Per the germline V gene, CDR1 is MDHEN and CDR2 is SYDVKM. The CDR3 has 12 residues. Trimming took 3 bases from V and 10 from J, leaving 12 bases between them. For the CDR3, the DNA is TGTGCCAGCAGTTTGCGGGACATGGACTACACCTTC. Encoded protein: CASSLRDMDYTF.

The rearrangement links TRBV7-9 to TRBJ1-2; no definite D call. This CDR3 contains 13 residues. Between the trimmed V and J ends, which lost 7 bases and 3 bases, there was a span of 12 bases. Germline CDR1 is SEHNR and CDR2 is FQNEAQ (reference sequence). The CDR3 protein is CASTFLGDYGYTF. The CDR3 coding sequence is TGTGCCAGCACCTTTCTTGGGGACTATGGCTACACCTTC.

The chain carries TRBV5-6 and TRBJ1-2; 9 nucleotides align to TRBD1. Germline V gives CDR1 SGHDT, CDR2 YYEEEE. This CDR3 region has 13 residues. The trim removed 5 bases at V and 8 bases at J, leaving 7 bases unmatched. CDR3: CASRSDRGGGYTF. The CDR3 DNA is TGTGCCAGCAGATCCGACAGGGGGGGAGGCTACACCTTC. Based on the CDR3 plus reference TRBV5-6 and TRBJ1-2, the full variable domain is DAGVTQSPTHLIKTRGQQVTLRCSPKSGHDTVSWYQQALGQGPQFIFQYYEEEERQRGNFPDRFSGHQFPNYSSELNVNALLLGDSALYLCASRSDRGGGYTFGSGTRLTVV.

The V and J genes are TRBV2 and TRBJ1-6, with TRBD1 identical over 9 bases. The V and J ends lost 8 bases and 3 bases, in that order; junction bases with no gene match: 5. This CDR3 has 15 residues. Germline loops: CDR1 SNHLY, CDR2 FYNNEI. The CDR3 coding sequence is TGTGCCAGCGGGGGGACAGGGAACTATAATTCACCCCTCCACTTT. Protein sequence: CASGGTGNYNSPLHF.

The rearrangement joins TRBV6-1 to TRBJ2-5; TRBD1 aligns across 10 bases. Germline values: CDR1 MNHNS, CDR2 SASEGT. The CDR3 covers 17 residues. V shed 1 base, J shed 1 base, and the junction held 6 bases outside the gene matches. The CDR3 DNA reads as TGTGCCAGCAGTGAAGGGACAGGGGGTCGGTCCCAAGAGACCCAGTACTTC. Amino acid sequence: CASSEGTGGRSQETQYF.

This clone came up once. The CDR3 here is CASSQIAGALNEQFF. CDR3 nucleotides: TGTGCCAGCAGCCAGATAGCGGGAGCCTTAAATGAGCAGTTCTTC. This chain joins TRBV3-1 (or the pseudogene TRBV3-2) and TRBJ2-1; 9 bases fit TRBD2. V shed 3 bases, J shed 7 bases, and the junction held 7 bases outside the gene matches. The CDR3 sequence is 15 residues long. Germline-derived CDR1 and CDR2 are LGHDT and YNNKEL (reference sequence).

This chain joins TRBV11-2 and TRBJ1-5; 9 positions agree with TRBD1. Trimming removed 5 bases from V and 4 bases from J; junction bases left unmatched: 3. Germline V gene lookup returns CDR1 SGHAT and CDR2 FQNNGV. This CDR3 region has 14 residues. The CDR3 is CASSRDRVNQPQHF. CDR3 nucleotide sequence: TGTGCCAGCAGCAGGGACAGGGTTAATCAGCCCCAGCATTTT.